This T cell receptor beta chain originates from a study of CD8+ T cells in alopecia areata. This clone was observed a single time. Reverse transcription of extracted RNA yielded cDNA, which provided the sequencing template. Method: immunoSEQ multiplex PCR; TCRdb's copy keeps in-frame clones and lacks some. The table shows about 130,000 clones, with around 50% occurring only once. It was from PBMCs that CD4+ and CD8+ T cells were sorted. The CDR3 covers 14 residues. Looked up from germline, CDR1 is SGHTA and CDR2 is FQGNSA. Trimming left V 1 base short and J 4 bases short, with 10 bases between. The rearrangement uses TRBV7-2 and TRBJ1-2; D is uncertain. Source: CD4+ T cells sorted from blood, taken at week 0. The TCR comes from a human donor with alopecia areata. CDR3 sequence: CASSLGRGFYGYTF. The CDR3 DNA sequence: TGTGCCAGCAGCTTAGGACGAGGGTTCTATGGCTACACCTTC.